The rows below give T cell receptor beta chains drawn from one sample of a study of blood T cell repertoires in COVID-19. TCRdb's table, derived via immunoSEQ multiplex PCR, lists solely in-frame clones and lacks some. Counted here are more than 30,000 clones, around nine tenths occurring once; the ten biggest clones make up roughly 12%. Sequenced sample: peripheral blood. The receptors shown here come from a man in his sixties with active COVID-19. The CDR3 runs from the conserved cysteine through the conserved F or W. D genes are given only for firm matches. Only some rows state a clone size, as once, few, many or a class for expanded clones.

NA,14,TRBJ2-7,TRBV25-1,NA,TGTGCCAGCAGTCCGAAAAGGGGAATCTACGAGCAGTACTTC,CASSPKRGIYEQYF
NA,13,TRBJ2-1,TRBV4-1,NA,TGCGCCAGCACCACACTCCCTACACAGGAGCAGTTCTTC,CASTTLPTQEQFF
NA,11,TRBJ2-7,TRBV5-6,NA,TGTGCCAGCCGTAATTCGTACGAGCAGTACTTC,CASRNSYEQYF
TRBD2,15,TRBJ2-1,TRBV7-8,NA,TGTGCCAGCAGCCACCAGCGGGGGGTCTACAATGAGCAGTTCTTC,CASSHQRGVYNEQFF
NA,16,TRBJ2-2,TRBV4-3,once,TGCGCCAGCAGCCAAGAACGGAGGAGGGCCCCAGGGGAGCTGTTTTTT,CASSQERRRAPGELFF
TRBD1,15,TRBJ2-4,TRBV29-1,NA,TGCAGCGTGTCCGGACAGGGATATGCCAAAAACATTCAGTACTTC,CSVSGQGYAKNIQYF
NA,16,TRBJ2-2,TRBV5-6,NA,TGTGCCAGCAGCACGGGACAACGAACGAACACCGGGGAGCTGTTTTTT,CASSTGQRTNTGELFF
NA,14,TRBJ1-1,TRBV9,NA,TGTGCCAGCAGCGTTGGCGGAAAGGAGGGTGAAGCTTTCTTT,CASSVGGKEGEAFF
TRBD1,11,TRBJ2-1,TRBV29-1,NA,TGCAGCTTAGAGGGGGACAGCGAGCAGTTCTTC,CSLEGDSEQFF
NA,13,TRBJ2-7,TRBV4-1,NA,TGCGCCAGCAGCCAAGGAGGTCAGTGGGAGCAGTACTTC,CASSQGGQWEQYF
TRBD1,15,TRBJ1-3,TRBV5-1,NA,TGCGCCAGCAGCTTGGAACAGGGGCAGGGAAACACCATATATTTT,CASSLEQGQGNTIYF
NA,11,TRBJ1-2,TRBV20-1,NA,TGCAGTGCTTCCGGTAACTATGGCTACACCTTC,CSASGNYGYTF
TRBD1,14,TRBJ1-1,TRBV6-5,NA,TGTGCCAGCAGTTCGGGACAGCAGAACACTGAAGCTTTCTTT,CASSSGQQNTEAFF